This TCR beta chain was recovered during a study of cytomegalovirus exposure and HLA in healthy donors. Study-level results: By HLA locus, TCR association rates varied in a later analysis, with DRB1 showing the most and HLA-C the fewest. TCR beta sequences reportedly predicted most subjects' HLA-A and HLA-B alleles accurately. There were several of the most significant clusters that appeared linked to common viral pathogens in a later analysis. There were a few CMV-associated chains whose specificity for CMV antigens was confirmed in vitro.

In this sample, this clone turned up once. Its specificity is unknown. PCR was performed using 60 Vbeta and 13 Jbeta primers. Profiling relied on immunoSEQ multiplex PCR, and the TCRdb table lists in-frame clones only, not all of them. The sample has around 170,000 clones, 75% to 90% seen once. CDR3 length equals 17 residues. CDR1 is SNHLY, CDR2 FYNNEI, per germline. After removal of 5 bases from V and 4 bases from J, the junction contained 10 bases not matched to a gene. The sequenced sample consisted of PBMCs. This chain joins TRBV2 and TRBJ1-6; 8 bases are a match to TRBD1. This clonotype was sampled from a woman between 18 and 29 years old in good health and CMV-seronegative. CDR3 sequence (DNA): TGTGCCAGCAGTTTGGACAGGGCGCGGGGGTATAATTCACCCCTCCACTTT. Amino acid sequence: CASSLDRARGYNSPLHF.